This passage covers 12 T cell receptor beta chains from one sample sequenced in a study of cytomegalovirus exposure and HLA in healthy donors. Both 60 Vbeta primers and 13 Jbeta primers went into the PCR. TCRdb's copy holds only in-frame clones and misses some; the assay was immunoSEQ multiplex PCR. The table has 130,000 to 150,000 clones, approximately 78% seen once; the top ten hold around 3.2%. The sample comprised PBMCs. The receptors stem from a female donor in good health and CMV-seronegative.

This chain connects TRBV19 to TRBJ2-7; the D gene is possibly TRBD1 (6 bases). Trimming removed 8 bases at V and 4 bases at J, with 9 bases between. Looked up from germline, CDR1 is LNHDA and CDR2 is SQIVND (reference sequence). The CDR3 loop spans 11 amino acids. CDR3 DNA: TGTGCCAGTGGACAGATATACGAGCAGTACTTC. This sequence encodes CASGQIYEQYF.

The chain uses TRBV5-1 and TRBJ2-1; 8 bases line up with TRBD1. V was pared by 0 bases and J by 8 bases, with 16 bases of the junction left unmatched. Germline assignment: CDR1 SGHRS and CDR2 YFSETQ. The CDR3 totals 18 residues. CDR3 sequence reads: CASSLGPRGRFVEDEQFF. CDR3 nucleotides: TGCGCCAGCAGCTTGGGGCCCAGGGGGCGCTTTGTGGAGGATGAGCAGTTCTTC.

This rearrangement joins TRBV6-1 to TRBJ1-1; possibly TRBD1 for D (6 bases). The V end was cut by 8 bases, the J end by 1 base, with 17 bases between. The CDR3 has 15 residues. Germline V gene data show CDR1 as MNHNS and CDR2 as SASEGT. The CDR3 spells CASRAAVTGNTEAFF. Written as DNA, the CDR3 is TGTGCCAGCCGAGCCGCCGTGACAGGGAACACTGAAGCTTTCTTT.

Here the CDR3 reads CASSPARGQGYNEQFF. CDR3 coding DNA: TGTGCCAGCAGCCCAGCTAGGGGACAAGGCTACAATGAGCAGTTCTTC. V gene TRBV7-9 combines with J gene TRBJ2-1, with TRBD1 as a possible D gene (6 bases). The CDR3 loop spans 16 amino acids. Trimming pared 5 bases from V and 3 bases from J, leaving 17 bases between. Germline V CDR1 and CDR2: SEHNR, FQNEAQ (reference sequence).

The rearrangement uses TRBV5-5 and TRBJ2-3, with 10 bases fitting TRBD2. The CDR3 sequence is 17 residues long. The germline V gene encodes CDR1 SGHKS and CDR2 YYEKEE (reference sequence). Trimming at V came to 2 bases and at J to 5 bases, leaving 11 bases not matched to a gene. The CDR3 sequence: CASSLTPILAGLDTQYF. The CDR3 nucleotides are TGTGCCAGCAGCTTAACCCCTATACTAGCGGGATTAGATACGCAGTATTTT.

The chain joins TRBV27 to TRBJ2-7; TRBD2 matches 7 bases. CDR1 is MNHEY, CDR2 SMNVEV, per germline (reference sequence). V shed 9 bases and J 2 bases; nucleotides not matched to a gene: 10. This CDR3 region has 14 residues. CDR3 bases: TGTGCCAGTCGGAGAGCGGGACTGCCCTACGAGCAGTACTTC. Its protein product is CASRRAGLPYEQYF.

The chain couples TRBV4-3 to TRBJ1-6; D perhaps matches TRBD1 (6 bases). This CDR3 has 17 amino acids. Trimming cost V 1 base and J 10 bases, with 20 bases left between them. Germline CDR1 is LGHNA and CDR2 is YSLEER. The CDR3 reads CASSQGRGTPRDSPLHF. The CDR3 DNA is TGCGCCAGCAGCCAAGGGAGAGGGACACCCAGGGACTCACCCCTCCACTTT.

The rearrangement links TRBV30 to TRBJ1-1; D remains unclear. V gave up 3 bases and J gave up 6 bases, with 14 bases separating them. This CDR3 spans 13 amino acids. Germline V gene sequence: CDR1 GTSNPN, CDR2 SVGIG (reference sequence). CDR3 residues: CAWSGEGRSEAFF. CDR3 in DNA: TGTGCCTGGAGCGGGGAAGGGCGCTCTGAAGCTTTCTTT.

The chain couples TRBV19 to TRBJ1-1, with no clear D. The V end lost 5 bases, the J end lost 8 bases, and 9 bases lay between the germline ends. Germline CDR1 LNHDA, CDR2 SQIVND (reference sequence). CDR3 length: 11 residues. The CDR3 loop is CASSRSTEAFF. In DNA, the CDR3 is TGTGCCAGTAGTCGGAGTACAGAAGCTTTCTTT.

V is TRBV6-1 and J is TRBJ2-7; 9 bases align to TRBD1. J lost 2 bases, V lost 2 bases, and 4 bases had no gene match. The CDR3 consists of 15 residues. CDR1 MNHNS and CDR2 SASEGT come from the germline V gene. The CDR3 nucleotides read TGTGCCAGCAGTGAATGGCGACAGGGGGCCTACGAGCAGTACTTC. Residues: CASSEWRQGAYEQYF.

This clone was counted between two and nine times. The chain combines TRBV5-1 with TRBJ1-1, with TRBD1 matching 8 bases. Per germline, CDR1 SGHRS and CDR2 YFSETQ. This CDR3 spans 14 amino acids. The J segment lost 3 bases and the V segment lost 4 bases, leaving 5 bases of the junction unmatched. In DNA, the CDR3 is TGCGCCAGCAGCAGGACAGGGAGAGACACTGAAGCTTTCTTT. Translating gives CASSRTGRDTEAFF. The full variable domain, completed using reference TRBV5-1 and TRBJ1-1, is KAGVTQTPRYLIKTRGQQVTLSCSPISGHRSVSWYQQTPGQGLQFLFEYFSETQRNKGNFPGRFSGRQFSNSRSEMNVSTLELGDSALYLCASSRTGRDTEAFFGQGTRLTVV.

The chain's CDR3 is CASSSAGDTQYF. CDR3 DNA sequence: TGTGCCAGCAGTTCCGCGGGGGATACGCAGTATTTT. V is TRBV27 and J is TRBJ2-3; a possible D gene is TRBD2 (6 bases). Looked up from germline, CDR1 is MNHEY and CDR2 is SMNVEV (reference sequence). Trimming cost V 4 bases and J 6 bases, with 8 bases left between them. The CDR3 loop spans 12 amino acids.